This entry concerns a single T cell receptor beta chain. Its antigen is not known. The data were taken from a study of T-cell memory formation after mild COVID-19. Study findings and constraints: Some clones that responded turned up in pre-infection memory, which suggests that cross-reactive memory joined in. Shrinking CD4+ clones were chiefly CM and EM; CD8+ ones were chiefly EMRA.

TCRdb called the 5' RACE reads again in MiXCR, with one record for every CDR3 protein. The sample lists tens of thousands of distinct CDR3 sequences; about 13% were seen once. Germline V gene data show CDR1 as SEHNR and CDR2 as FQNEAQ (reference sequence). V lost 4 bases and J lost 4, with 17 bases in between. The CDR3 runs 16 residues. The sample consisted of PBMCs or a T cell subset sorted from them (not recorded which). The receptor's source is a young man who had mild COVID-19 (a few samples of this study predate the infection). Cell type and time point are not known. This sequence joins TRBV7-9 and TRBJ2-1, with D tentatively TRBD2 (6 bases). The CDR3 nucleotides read TGTGCCAGCAGCTCAACATCTAGCGCACTATACAATGAGCAGTTCTTC. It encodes CASSSTSSALYNEQFF.